This passage covers 27 T cell receptor beta chains from one sample sequenced in a study of T cell repertoires in cytomegalovirus infection. TCRdb re-derived calls from the reads in MiXCR, one entry per CDR3 protein. The repertoire holds a few hundred thousand distinct CDR3 sequences, with 15% to 20% as singletons. The sequencing sample was made of PBMCs. These receptors were obtained from a human donor in good health (CMV status not recorded). Some clones in this sample may be carry-over from other donors' samples.

Only a few counts were recorded for this clonotype. V is TRBV19 and J is TRBJ2-5, with D unresolved. Germline CDR1 and CDR2: LNHDA and SQIVND (reference sequence). The ends were cut back, 3 bases at V and 5 bases at J, with 10 bases in the middle. The CDR3 contains 13 residues. The CDR3: CASSMGRVETQYF. CDR3 nucleotides: TGTGCCAGTAGTATGGGCCGGGTCGAGACCCAGTACTTC.

The sample holds many counts of this clonotype. The chain links TRBV7-2 to TRBJ2-5; 12 bases are shared with TRBD1. Germline assignment: CDR1 SGHTA and CDR2 FQGNSA. The CDR3 has 14 residues. Trimming cost V 5 bases and J 7 bases; bases outside gene matches: 5. CDR3 amino acids: CASSGGTGGVTQYF. DNA for the CDR3: TGTGCCAGCAGCGGGGGGACAGGGGGCGTGACCCAGTACTTC. Full variable domain (rest looked up from reference TRBV7-2 and TRBJ2-5): GAGVSQSPSNKVTEKGKDVELRCDPISGHTALYWYRQSLGQGLEFLIYFQGNSAPDKSGLPSDRFSAERTGGSVSTLTIQRTQQEDSAVYLCASSGGTGGVTQYFGPGTRLLVL.

Points on this clonotype: Just one base apart from a much larger clone, this may be a read error. This chain uses TRBV7-9 with TRBJ1-1; TRBD1 might be the D (6 bases). Trimming removed 5 bases at V and 7 bases at J, with 8 bases between. Germline assignment: CDR1 SEHNR and CDR2 FQNEAQ (reference sequence). The CDR3 has 11 residues. The CDR3 region is CASSPTGEAFF. In nucleotides, the CDR3 is TGTGCCAGCAGCCCGACAGGTGAAGCTTTCTTT.

About this clonotype itself: Lacking the conserved final phenylalanine or tryptophan, this CDR3 likely reflects a read error. V gene TRBV19 combines with J gene TRBJ1-5; D possibly corresponds to TRBD1 (6 bases). This CDR3 contains 15 residues. CDR1 is LNHDA and CDR2 is SQIVND in the germline V gene (reference sequence). V gave up 5 bases and J gave up 0 bases, with 11 bases separating them. CDR3 in amino acids: CASSPAGASNQPQHY. DNA of the CDR3: TGTGCCAGTAGTCCCGCGGGGGCTAGCAATCAGCCCCAGCATTAT.

This clonotype has a handful of counts. The CDR3 sequence is CASSLSSGTGEKLFF. The CDR3 nucleotides read TGTGCCAGCAGCTTAAGTAGCGGGACGGGGGAAAAACTGTTTTTT. This sequence joins TRBV11-1 and TRBJ1-4, with TRBD1 as a possible D gene (5 bases). Germline-derived CDR1 and CDR2 are SGHAT and FQDESV (reference sequence). CDR3 size: 15 residues. Trimming removed 2 bases at V and 8 bases at J, with 15 bases between.

This clonotype was counted ten times or more. This sequence joins TRBV7-8 and TRBJ1-1; 11 bases agree with TRBD1. This CDR3 has 15 amino acids. J gave up 7 bases and V 5 bases, and 9 bases lay outside the gene matches. Germline lookup yields CDR1 SGHVS and CDR2 FQNEAQ. CDR3 sequence: CASSAWTGGRDEAFF. The CDR3 DNA is TGTGCCAGCAGCGCCTGGACAGGGGGCAGGGATGAAGCTTTCTTT.

This clonotype was seen ten or more times. The chain combines TRBV7-2 with TRBJ2-5; TRBD1 might be the D (6 bases). This CDR3 spans 13 amino acids. V shed 5 bases and J shed 3 bases, with 10 bases lying between them. From germline, CDR1 is SGHTA and CDR2 FQGNSA. The DNA of the CDR3 is TGTGCCAGCAGCCCCGGACAGAAAGAGACCCAGTACTTC. Encoded protein: CASSPGQKETQYF.

This rearrangement joins TRBV7-9 to TRBJ1-4, with D hard to call. Germline assignment: CDR1 SEHNR and CDR2 FQNEAQ (reference sequence). V was clipped by 4 bases and J by 8 bases, with 8 bases between them. There are 12 residues in the CDR3. CDR3 residues: CASSYLSEKLFF. Here the CDR3 DNA reads TGTGCCAGCAGCTATCTAAGCGAAAAACTGTTTTTT.

This clonotype has more than one count but fewer than ten. The gene calls are TRBV6-8 and TRBJ1-1, with D unresolved. V dropped 6 bases and J dropped 7 bases, with 15 bases sitting between them. Germline CDR1 is MNHGY and CDR2 is SAAAGT. CDR3 length: 13 amino acids. CDR3 sequence: CASRTRGGLEAFF. For the CDR3, the DNA is TGTGCCAGCAGGACACGGGGTGGGCTTGAAGCTTTCTTT.

This clonotype was observed at least ten times. The V call is TRBV7-2, the J call TRBJ1-1; TRBD1 matches 8 bases. Germline lookup yields CDR1 SGHTA and CDR2 FQGNSA. The CDR3 is made up of 15 amino acids. V shed 3 bases and J 4 bases; nucleotides not matched to a gene: 7. The CDR3 DNA is TGTGCCAGCAGCTTGCGCTCAGGGGGCGGCACTGAAGCTTTCTTT. Translation gives CASSLRSGGGTEAFF.

This clonotype was counted a few times. This chain connects TRBV28 to TRBJ1-4; D may be TRBD1 (6 bases). CDR1 is MDHEN and CDR2 is SYDVKM in the germline V gene. The CDR3 is made up of 15 amino acids. V lost 4 bases and J 0 bases, leaving 9 bases between the germline ends. The DNA of the CDR3 is TGTGCCAGCAGTTACAGGGAGACAACTAATGAAAAACTGTTTTTT. It translates to CASSYRETTNEKLFF. Full variable domain (outside the CDR3, taken from reference TRBV28 and TRBJ1-4): DVKVTQSSRYLVKRTGEKVFLECVQDMDHENMFWYRQDPGLGLRLIYFSYDVKMKEKGDIPEGYSVSREKKERFSLILESASTNQTSMYLCASSYRETTNEKLFFGSGTQLSVL.

This clonotype has ten or more counts. The chain has TRBV5-4 and TRBJ2-1; 9 nucleotides line up with TRBD2. Germline loops: CDR1 SGHNT, CDR2 YYREEE (reference sequence). After removal of 0 bases from V and 4 bases from J, the junction contained 5 bases not matched to a gene. This CDR3 contains 16 residues. The DNA of the CDR3 is TGTGCCAGCAGCTTGGGTCGCCTAGCGGGATACAATGAGCAGTTCTTC. As protein: CASSLGRLAGYNEQFF.

This clonotype was counted a few times. This chain connects TRBV28 to TRBJ1-2, with a weak D call TRBD1 (5 bases). This CDR3 has 14 amino acids. Germline assignment: CDR1 MDHEN and CDR2 SYDVKM. Deletions cut 5 bases from V and 3 bases from J, with 13 bases between. This CDR3 reads CASSPSGTYYGYTF. CDR3 in DNA: TGTGCCAGCAGTCCCTCCGGGACCTACTATGGCTACACCTTC.

This clonotype was counted at least ten times. The chain couples TRBV20-1 to TRBJ2-7, with D maybe TRBD2 (5 bases). V lost 7 bases, J lost 1 base, and 14 bases lay in between. The germline V gene has CDR1 DFQATT and CDR2 SNEGSKA (reference sequence). This CDR3 contains 13 residues. The CDR3 bases are TGCAGTGGCAAAGAGGGCCTATCCTACGAGCAGTACTTC. This gives the protein CSGKEGLSYEQYF.

This clonotype has at least ten counts. This sequence joins TRBV7-2 and TRBJ2-3; 13 bases map to TRBD2. V shed 6 bases and J 4 bases; nucleotides not matched to a gene: 13. Germline CDR1 reads SGHTA; CDR2 reads FQGNSA. This CDR3 region has 18 residues. The CDR3 loop reads CASRSPGLAGKTADTQYF. The CDR3 DNA is TGTGCCAGCAGGTCGCCGGGACTAGCGGGAAAGACGGCAGATACGCAGTATTTT.

The DNA for the CDR3 is TGTGCCAGTAGTATGACAGGGGGCTCGCCCCAGCATTTT. Encoded protein: CASSMTGGSPQHF. The rearrangement joins TRBV19 to TRBJ1-5; 10 nucleotides agree with TRBD1. J gave up 9 bases and V 3 bases, and 2 bases lay outside the gene matches. The V gene's germline CDR1 is LNHDA and CDR2 SQIVND (reference sequence). This CDR3 has 13 residues. Drawing the rest from reference TRBV19 and TRBJ1-5, the complete variable domain is DGGITQSPKYLFRKEGQNVTLSCEQNLNHDAMYWYRQDPGQGLRLIYYSQIVNDFQKGDIAEGYSVSREKKESFPLTVTSAQKNPTAFYLCASSMTGGSPQHFGDGTRLSIL.

This clonotype was observed many times. The genes are TRBV7-8 and TRBJ2-5; D gene ambiguous. Germline assignment: CDR1 SGHVS and CDR2 FQNEAQ. The CDR3 sequence is 16 residues long. The ends were cut back, 4 bases at V and 5 bases at J, with 20 bases in the middle. CDR3 loop: CASSSPSAVSWETQYF. The CDR3, as DNA: TGTGCCAGCAGCTCGCCTAGTGCCGTGTCGTGGGAGACCCAGTACTTC.

This clonotype was counted between two and nine times. No DNA is shown, since the ends of the CDR3 on it are uncertain; the CDR3 is the one TCRdb lists. The chain joins TRBV20-1 to TRBJ1-6; TRBD1 reflects the table's D call only, with no check against the DNA. The CDR3 is made up of 13 amino acids, end residues included. Per the germline V gene, CDR1 is DFQATT and CDR2 is SNEGSKA (reference sequence). CDR3 sequence: CSAFGAGSSPLHF.

This clonotype was observed many times. The V and J genes are TRBV7-2 and TRBJ1-5; no reliable D call. The CDR3 runs 15 residues. Germline CDR1 and CDR2: SGHTA and FQGNSA. Between the trimmed V and J ends, which lost 4 bases and 0 bases, there was a span of 10 bases. The CDR3 DNA reads TGTGCCAGCAGCTCAACGGGATATAGCAATCAGCCCCAGCATTTT. Protein sequence: CASSSTGYSNQPQHF.

This clonotype was counted between two and nine times. V is TRBV12-5 and J is TRBJ1-2; D is possibly TRBD1 (5 bases). This CDR3 is 15 amino acids long. V lost 6 bases and J 3 bases, leaving 17 bases between the germline ends. Germline V gives CDR1 LGHNT, CDR2 FRNRAP. The CDR3 nucleotides are TGTGCTAGTGGCCCCGGGATAGGACAACACTATGGCTACACCTTC. This gives the protein CASGPGIGQHYGYTF.

This clonotype was observed a handful of times. The chain is built from TRBV20-1 and TRBJ1-4; a possible D gene is TRBD1 (5 bases). V was shortened by 6 bases and J by 4 bases, with 12 bases between the two germline ends. This CDR3 has 13 residues. CDR1 is DFQATT and CDR2 is SNEGSKA in the germline V gene (reference sequence). The CDR3 region has the DNA TGCAGTGCACCTCAGGGCTATAATGAAAAACTGTTTTTT. Its translation: CSAPQGYNEKLFF.

The chain employs TRBV20-1 and TRBJ2-7, with D possibly matching TRBD1 (6 bases). The V end lost 1 base, the J end lost 3 bases, and 13 bases lay between the germline ends. The germline V gene has CDR1 DFQATT and CDR2 SNEGSKA (reference sequence). This CDR3 is 14 amino acids long. The CDR3 reads CSARGDRSVYEQYF. The CDR3 nucleotides are TGCAGTGCTAGAGGTGACAGGTCGGTCTACGAGCAGTACTTC.

This clonotype was picked up many times. The genes are TRBV7-2 and TRBJ2-1; no firm D call. Between the trimmed V and J ends, which lost 5 bases and 0 bases, there was a span of 14 bases. This CDR3 has 16 residues. Germline V gene lookup returns CDR1 SGHTA and CDR2 FQGNSA. CDR3 residues: CASSPLASRSYNEQFF. The CDR3 bases are TGTGCCAGCAGCCCTTTGGCGTCCCGCTCCTACAATGAGCAGTTCTTC.

This clonotype appeared a few times. The gene calls are TRBV4-1 and TRBJ2-7; 10 nucleotides align to TRBD1. This CDR3 has 15 amino acids. V trimming: 8 bases; J trimming: 3 bases; junction bases outside the gene matches: 10. CDR1 is MGHRA, CDR2 YSYEKL, per germline. Written as DNA, the CDR3 is TGCGCCAGCTCTATAGGGGACAGGGGTCTCTACGAGCAGTACTTC. Amino acid sequence: CASSIGDRGLYEQYF.

The chain carries TRBV20-1 and TRBJ1-1; 9 nucleotides agree with TRBD1. CDR1 is DFQATT, CDR2 SNEGSKA, per germline (reference sequence). There are 14 residues in the CDR3. The V gene end was trimmed by 4 bases and the J gene end by 2 bases; junction bases not matched to a gene: 5. The CDR3 protein is CSAIGQGPNTEAFF. CDR3 nucleotide sequence: TGCAGTGCTATAGGACAGGGGCCTAACACTGAAGCTTTCTTT.

This chain joins TRBV28 and TRBJ1-1, with D maybe TRBD1 (6 bases). The ends were cut back, 6 bases at V and 1 base at J, with 15 bases in the middle. Germline-derived CDR1 and CDR2 are MDHEN and SYDVKM. The length of the CDR3 is 15 residues. CDR3 sequence (DNA): TGTGCCAGCAGCCGAGACAGGCGAGGGAACACTGAAGCTTTCTTT. This gives the protein CASSRDRRGNTEAFF. The full variable domain, its missing parts supplied by reference TRBV28 and TRBJ1-1, is DVKVTQSSRYLVKRTGEKVFLECVQDMDHENMFWYRQDPGLGLRLIYFSYDVKMKEKGDIPEGYSVSREKKERFSLILESASTNQTSMYLCASSRDRRGNTEAFFGQGTRLTVV.

Ten or more counts support this clonotype. The rearrangement links TRBV11-1 to TRBJ2-1; D is uncertain. Germline CDR1 reads SGHAT; CDR2 reads FQDESV (reference sequence). This CDR3 has 15 amino acids. V was clipped by 0 bases and J by 5 bases, with 11 bases between them. This CDR3 is CASSLAGWTNNEQFF. Here the CDR3 DNA reads TGTGCCAGCAGCTTAGCGGGTTGGACCAACAATGAGCAGTTCTTC.